One and the same sample provided the 17 T cell receptor beta chains below, sequenced in a study of T cell changes during pregnancy in multiple sclerosis. Sequencing used immunoSEQ multiplex PCR; TCRdb keeps in-frame clones, though not all of them. The sample gives around 130,000 clones, approximately 93% of which show up once; approximately 6.2% is in the top ten. Sequencing was performed on peripheral blood, taken before pregnancy. The receptor source for this set is a female donor with multiple sclerosis, enrolled in a pregnancy study.

The rearrangement links TRBV6-1 to TRBJ2-3; 12 nucleotides align to TRBD2. The V segment lost 8 bases and the J segment 5 bases; nucleotides outside the gene matches: 8. The CDR3 spans 15 residues. From germline, CDR1 is MNHNS and CDR2 SASEGT. The CDR3 sequence is CASGPLAGGGDTQYF. The CDR3 nucleotides are TGTGCCAGCGGCCCCCTAGCGGGGGGGGGAGATACGCAGTATTTT.

The chain joins TRBV28 to TRBJ1-4; TRBD1 aligns across 7 bases. The CDR3 sequence is 12 residues long. V was pared by 10 bases and J by 4 bases, with 3 bases of the junction left unmatched. Germline V gives CDR1 MDHEN, CDR2 SYDVKM. The CDR3 nucleotides read TGTGCCACGAGACAGGGTAATGAAAAACTGTTTTTT. It encodes CATRQGNEKLFF.

This clone was recorded only once. In DNA, the CDR3 is TGTGCCAGCACGAGGGGTAGGGAGGGGTCGTATGGCTACACCTTC. Residues: CASTRGREGSYGYTF. This sequence joins TRBV6-5 and TRBJ1-2; the D gene is possibly TRBD1 (5 bases). CDR1 and CDR2 (germline): MNHEY, SVGAGI. This CDR3 contains 15 residues. The V end was cut by 7 bases, the J end by 5 bases, with 20 bases between.

The V gene is TRBV9, the J gene TRBJ2-3, with TRBD2 as a possible D gene (7 bases). Per the germline V gene, CDR1 is SGDLS and CDR2 is YYNGEE. The V and J ends lost 1 base and 6 bases respectively, with 18 bases between them. The CDR3 is 16 residues long. In DNA form, the CDR3 reads TGTGCCAGCAGCGTATTAGGCGGGGGCCCCGTGGATACGCAGTATTTT. As protein: CASSVLGGGPVDTQYF.

This chain links TRBV19 with TRBJ1-1; 10 nucleotides agree with TRBD1. The CDR3 covers 16 residues. V gave up 6 bases and J gave up 0 bases; unmatched junction bases: 7. Germline assignment: CDR1 LNHDA and CDR2 SQIVND (reference sequence). Written as DNA, the CDR3 is TGTGCCAGTAGCCCGGGACAGGGGAACATGAACACTGAAGCTTTCTTT. Translating gives CASSPGQGNMNTEAFF.

The rearrangement joins TRBV29-1 to TRBJ2-7, with 11 nucleotides matching TRBD1. V lost 7 bases to trimming and J lost 4 bases; unmatched junction nucleotides: 6. Germline values: CDR1 SQVTM, CDR2 ANQGSEA. This CDR3 is 13 amino acids long. The CDR3: CSARTGGSYEQYF. CDR3 sequence (DNA): TGCAGCGCCCGGACAGGGGGCTCTTACGAGCAGTACTTC.

This rearrangement joins TRBV7-2 to TRBJ2-7; weak D call: TRBD2 (5 bases). Germline CDR1 is SGHTA and CDR2 is FQGNSA. This CDR3 is 14 amino acids long. Trimming stripped 2 bases from V and 3 bases from J, with 11 bases between. This CDR3 is CASSLFGGNYEQYF. The CDR3 nucleotides read TGTGCCAGCAGCTTATTTGGAGGAAACTACGAGCAGTACTTC.

V gene TRBV23-1 combines with J gene TRBJ1-1, with D unresolved. TRBV23-1 carries the ORF label, with uncertain function. The CDR3 contains 15 residues. Trimming shortened V by 2 bases and J by 1 base, and 11 bases separated the two germline ends. CDR3 residues: CASSQTPWANTEAFF. In DNA form, the CDR3 reads TGCGCCAGCAGTCAAACCCCCTGGGCGAACACTGAAGCTTTCTTT.

V usage is TRBV6-1 and J usage is TRBJ2-7, with 8 bases fitting TRBD2. Germline values: CDR1 MNHNS, CDR2 SASEGT. The length of the CDR3 is 13 residues. The V and J ends lost 7 bases and 4 bases, in that order; junction bases with no gene match: 6. In DNA form, the CDR3 reads TGTGCCAGCAATCGAGCGGGAGTGTACGAGCAGTACTTC. Translating it yields CASNRAGVYEQYF.

The chain carries TRBV19 and TRBJ1-5, with D possibly being TRBD1 (5 bases). V was pared by 6 bases and J by 6 bases, with 18 bases between. CDR3 length: 15 residues. CDR1 and CDR2 (germline): LNHDA, SQIVND (reference sequence). The CDR3 here is CASRRGREGSQPQHF. The CDR3 coding sequence is TGTGCCAGTAGGCGTGGCAGGGAGGGGAGTCAGCCCCAGCATTTT.

The chain couples TRBV5-1 to TRBJ2-5; D uncertain. The V end lost 3 bases, the J end lost 5 bases, and 14 bases lay between the germline ends. Germline assignment: CDR1 SGHRS and CDR2 YFSETQ. This CDR3 comprises 14 residues. The DNA for the CDR3 is TGCGCCAGCAGCTGGCGGCAGTCGTCGGAGACCCAGTACTTC. Translated, it gives CASSWRQSSETQYF.

The V gene is TRBV9, the J gene TRBJ2-5; the match to TRBD2 covers 7 bases. Trimming cost V 0 bases and J 4 bases; bases outside gene matches: 3. CDR1 is SGDLS and CDR2 is YYNGEE in the germline V gene. The CDR3 sequence is 14 residues long. In nucleotides, the CDR3 is TGTGCCAGCAGCGTAGGGGGAGGGGCAGAGACCCAGTACTTC. Translating gives CASSVGGGAETQYF.

The V call is TRBV7-8, the J call TRBJ2-1; possible D gene TRBD2, 6 bases. CDR1 is SGHVS, CDR2 FQNEAQ, per germline. Trimming took 1 base from V and 4 from J, leaving 11 bases between them. The CDR3 runs 15 residues. The CDR3 DNA sequence: TGTGCCAGCAGCTTAGTCGGGAGCCTTTACAATGAGCAGTTCTTC. Its translation is CASSLVGSLYNEQFF.

The chain links TRBV10-3 to TRBJ1-1; 8 bases align to TRBD1. This CDR3 contains 14 residues. The V gene's germline CDR1 is ENHRY and CDR2 SYGVKD. Losses at the gene ends were 6 bases for V and 0 bases for J; bases not matched to a gene: 3. In DNA, the CDR3 is TGTGCCATCAGGAGGGACAGGATGAACACTGAAGCTTTCTTT. It encodes CAIRRDRMNTEAFF.

The rearrangement uses TRBV5-1 and TRBJ2-1; TRBD2 matches at 8 bases. The V gene's germline CDR1 is SGHRS and CDR2 YFSETQ. The CDR3 spans 18 residues. Trimming cost V 2 bases and J 0 bases; bases outside gene matches: 10. The DNA for the CDR3 is TGCGCCAGCAGCTTACGGCTAGCGGGTCACTTCTCCTACAATGAGCAGTTCTTC. Translating gives CASSLRLAGHFSYNEQFF.

As for this clone: The junction differs from germline at one of its ends, possibly a read error. This rearrangement joins TRBV5-4 to TRBJ2-3, with 14 bases identical to TRBD2. CDR1 and CDR2 from the germline V gene are SGHNT and YYREEE (reference sequence). This CDR3 has 16 residues. The CDR3 DNA reads as TGTGCCAGCACCTTGGGGACTAGCGGGAGTAGGGGATCGCAGTATTTT. Translation: CASTLGTSGSRGSQYF.

The chain employs TRBV2 and TRBJ1-1, with 7 bases that match TRBD1. This CDR3 has 11 residues. The junction had 3 bases not matched to a gene; V was cut back by 9 bases and J by 5 bases. The germline CDR1 and CDR2 sequences are SNHLY and FYNNEI. CDR3 sequence reads: CASPGGTEAFF. The CDR3 nucleotides are TGTGCCAGTCCAGGGGGGACTGAAGCTTTCTTT.